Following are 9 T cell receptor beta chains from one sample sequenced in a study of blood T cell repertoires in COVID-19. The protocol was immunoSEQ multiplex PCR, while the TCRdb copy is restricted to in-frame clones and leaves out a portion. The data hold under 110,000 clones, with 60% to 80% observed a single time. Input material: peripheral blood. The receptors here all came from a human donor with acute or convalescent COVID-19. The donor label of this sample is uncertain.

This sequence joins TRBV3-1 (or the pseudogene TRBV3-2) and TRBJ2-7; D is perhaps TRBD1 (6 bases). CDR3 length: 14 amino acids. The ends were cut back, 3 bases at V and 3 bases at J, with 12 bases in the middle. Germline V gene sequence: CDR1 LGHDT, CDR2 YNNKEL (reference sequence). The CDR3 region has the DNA TGTGCCAGCAGCCACGGACAGAGACACTACGAGCAGTACTTC. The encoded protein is CASSHGQRHYEQYF.

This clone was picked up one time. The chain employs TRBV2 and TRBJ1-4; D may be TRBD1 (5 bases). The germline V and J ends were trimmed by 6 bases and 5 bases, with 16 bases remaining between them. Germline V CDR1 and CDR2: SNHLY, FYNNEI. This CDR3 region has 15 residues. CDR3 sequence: CASRREDTENEKLFF. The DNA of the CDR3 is TGTGCCAGCAGGCGGGAGGACACGGAAAATGAAAAACTGTTTTTT.

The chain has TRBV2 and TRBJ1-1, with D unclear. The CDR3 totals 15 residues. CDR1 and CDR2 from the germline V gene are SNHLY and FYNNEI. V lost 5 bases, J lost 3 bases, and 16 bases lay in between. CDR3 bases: TGTGCCAGCAGTTTAAGACTGAGGAGGGACACTGAAGCTTTCTTT. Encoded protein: CASSLRLRRDTEAFF. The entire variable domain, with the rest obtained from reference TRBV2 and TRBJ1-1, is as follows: EPEVTQTPSHQVTQMGQEVILRCVPISNHLYFYWYRQILGQKVEFLVSFYNNEISEKSEIFDDQFSVERPDGSNFTLKIRSTKLEDSAMYFCASSLRLRRDTEAFFGQGTRLTVV.

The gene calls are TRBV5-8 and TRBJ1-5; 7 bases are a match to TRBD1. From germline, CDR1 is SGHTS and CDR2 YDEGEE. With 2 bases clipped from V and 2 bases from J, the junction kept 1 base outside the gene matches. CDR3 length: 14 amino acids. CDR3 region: CASSFRGGNQPQHF. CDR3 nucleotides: TGTGCCAGCAGCTTCAGGGGGGGCAATCAGCCCCAGCATTTT.

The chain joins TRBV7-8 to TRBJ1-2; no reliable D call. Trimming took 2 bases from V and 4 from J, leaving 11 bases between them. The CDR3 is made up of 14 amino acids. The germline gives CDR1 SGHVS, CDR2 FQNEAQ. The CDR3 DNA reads TGTGCCAGCAGCTTAACACAGACCTTCTATGGCTACACCTTC. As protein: CASSLTQTFYGYTF.

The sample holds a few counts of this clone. This CDR3 reads CASSARGPGETQYF. The CDR3 nucleotides are TGTGCCAGCAGCGCGCGGGGCCCCGGGGAGACCCAGTACTTC. The V gene is TRBV11-1, the J gene TRBJ2-5, with D possibly being TRBD2 (6 bases). This CDR3 is built from 14 residues. CDR1 and CDR2 from the germline V gene are SGHAT and FQDESV (reference sequence). Trimming left V 5 bases short and J 5 bases short, with 15 bases between.

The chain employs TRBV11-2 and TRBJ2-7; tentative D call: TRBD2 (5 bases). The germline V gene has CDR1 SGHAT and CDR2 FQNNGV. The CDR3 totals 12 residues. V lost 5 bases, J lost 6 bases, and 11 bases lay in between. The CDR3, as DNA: TGTGCCAGCAGCCGCTGGACTCGCGAGCAGTACTTC. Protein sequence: CASSRWTREQYF.

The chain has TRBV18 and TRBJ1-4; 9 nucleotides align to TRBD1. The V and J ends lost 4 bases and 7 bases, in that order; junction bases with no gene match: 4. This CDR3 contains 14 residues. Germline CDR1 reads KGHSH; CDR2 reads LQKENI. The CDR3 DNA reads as TGTGCCAGCTCACGGGACAGGGATGGTGAAAAACTGTTTTTT. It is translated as CASSRDRDGEKLFF.

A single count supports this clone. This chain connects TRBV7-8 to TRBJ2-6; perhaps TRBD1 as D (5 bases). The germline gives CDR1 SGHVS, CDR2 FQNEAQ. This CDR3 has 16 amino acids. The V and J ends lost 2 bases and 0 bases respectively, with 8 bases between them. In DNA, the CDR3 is TGTGCCAGCAGCTTAAGCAGGGACTCTGGGGCCAACGTCCTGACTTTC. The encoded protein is CASSLSRDSGANVLTF.